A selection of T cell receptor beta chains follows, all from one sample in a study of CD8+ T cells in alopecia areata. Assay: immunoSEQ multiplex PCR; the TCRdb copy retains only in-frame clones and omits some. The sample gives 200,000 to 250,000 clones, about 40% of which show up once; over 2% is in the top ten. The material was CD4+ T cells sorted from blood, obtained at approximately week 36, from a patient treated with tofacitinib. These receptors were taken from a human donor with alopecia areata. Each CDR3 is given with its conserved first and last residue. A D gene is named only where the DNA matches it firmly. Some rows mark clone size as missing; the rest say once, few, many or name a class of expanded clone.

cdr3_aa: CAWGVGTGQPHQFF
cdr3_nt: TGTGCCTGGGGGGTGGGGACTGGGCAACCTCACCAGTTCTTC
j_call: TRBJ2-1
v_call: TRBV30
clone_size: -
d_call: -

cdr3_aa: CASSPYRGYEQYF
cdr3_nt: TGCGCCAGCAGTCCGTACAGGGGATACGAGCAGTACTTC
j_call: TRBJ2-7
v_call: TRBV23-1
clone_size: once
d_call: TRBD1

cdr3_aa: CASSLNRLDYGYTF
cdr3_nt: TGTGCCAGCAGTTTAAACAGACTAGACTATGGCTACACCTTC
j_call: TRBJ1-2
v_call: TRBV28
clone_size: -
d_call: -

cdr3_aa: CAISESTGSRGSYEQYF
cdr3_nt: TGTGCCATCAGTGAGTCGACCGGGTCCCGGGGTTCCTACGAGCAGTACTTC
j_call: TRBJ2-7
v_call: TRBV10-3
clone_size: few
d_call: -

cdr3_aa: CSVRIGAYEQYF
cdr3_nt: TGCAGCGTGCGGATCGGGGCCTACGAGCAGTACTTC
j_call: TRBJ2-7
v_call: TRBV29-1
clone_size: -
d_call: -

cdr3_aa: CASSVGWSHLGETQYF
cdr3_nt: TGTGCCAGCAGCGTAGGATGGAGCCACCTGGGAGAGACCCAGTACTTC
j_call: TRBJ2-5
v_call: TRBV9
clone_size: -
d_call: -

cdr3_aa: CSSFRDSDTQYF
cdr3_nt: TGCAGCTCTTTCCGGGACTCTGATACGCAGTATTTT
j_call: TRBJ2-3
v_call: TRBV29-1
clone_size: few
d_call: -

cdr3_aa: CSVGQAEANVLTF
cdr3_nt: TGCAGCGTTGGCCAGGCAGAGGCCAACGTCCTGACTTTC
j_call: TRBJ2-6
v_call: TRBV29-1
clone_size: -
d_call: -

cdr3_aa: CASSLWTTMEQFF
cdr3_nt: TGTGCCAGCAGCCTATGGACTACAATGGAGCAGTTCTTC
j_call: TRBJ2-1
v_call: TRBV5-4
clone_size: few
d_call: -

cdr3_aa: CASRPGSKAAYEQYF
cdr3_nt: TGTGCCAGCAGACCGGGATCCAAGGCGGCATACGAGCAGTACTTC
j_call: TRBJ2-7
v_call: TRBV6-5
clone_size: -
d_call: -

cdr3_aa: CASSWGLEGTQYF
cdr3_nt: TGTGCCAGCAGCTGGGGACTAGAAGGGACCCAGTACTTC
j_call: TRBJ2-5
v_call: TRBV6-1
clone_size: -
d_call: TRBD2

cdr3_aa: CAWHPGQINEKLFF
cdr3_nt: TGTGCCTGGCACCCGGGACAAATTAATGAAAAACTGTTTTTT
j_call: TRBJ1-4
v_call: TRBV30
clone_size: -
d_call: -

cdr3_aa: CASSLAVSGPYEQYF
cdr3_nt: TGCGCCAGCAGCTTGGCGGTTAGCGGACCCTACGAGCAGTACTTC
j_call: TRBJ2-7
v_call: TRBV5-1
clone_size: -
d_call: -

cdr3_aa: CASSLRTYLETQYF
cdr3_nt: TGCGCCAGCAGCCTCCGAACATACCTAGAGACCCAGTACTTC
j_call: TRBJ2-5
v_call: TRBV5-1
clone_size: -
d_call: -

cdr3_aa: CASSLTITGELFF
cdr3_nt: TGTGCCAGCAGTCTTACCATCACCGGGGAGCTGTTTTTT
j_call: TRBJ2-2
v_call: TRBV7-3
clone_size: few
d_call: -

cdr3_aa: CASSRNILSSYEQYF
cdr3_nt: TGTGCCAGCAGCCGGAATATCCTAAGCTCCTACGAGCAGTACTTC
j_call: TRBJ2-7
v_call: TRBV28
clone_size: -
d_call: -

cdr3_aa: CASSQTGTGKGETQYF
cdr3_nt: TGCGCCAGCAGCCAAACCGGGACAGGGAAGGGGGAGACCCAGTACTTC
j_call: TRBJ2-5
v_call: TRBV4-1
clone_size: many
d_call: TRBD1

cdr3_aa: CASSPYSRQRNEKLFF
cdr3_nt: TGTGCCAGCTCACCATATTCGCGGCAACGTAATGAAAAACTGTTTTTT
j_call: TRBJ1-4
v_call: TRBV18
clone_size: few
d_call: -

cdr3_aa: CASSRPTSTDTQYF
cdr3_nt: TGTGCCAGCAGCCGGCCAACTAGCACAGATACGCAGTATTTT
j_call: TRBJ2-3
v_call: TRBV7-2
clone_size: -
d_call: -

cdr3_aa: CASSPIQGGQETQYF
cdr3_nt: TGTGCTAGCAGCCCCATCCAGGGAGGGCAAGAGACCCAGTACTTC
j_call: TRBJ2-5
v_call: TRBV7-7
clone_size: many
d_call: TRBD2

cdr3_aa: CASSYLAGGQGEQFF
cdr3_nt: TGTGCCAGCAGCTATTTAGCGGGAGGGCAGGGTGAGCAGTTCTTC
j_call: TRBJ2-1
v_call: TRBV7-2
clone_size: few
d_call: TRBD2

cdr3_aa: CSVRWHGREDTQYF
cdr3_nt: TGCAGCGTTAGATGGCACGGGAGGGAAGATACGCAGTATTTT
j_call: TRBJ2-3
v_call: TRBV29-1
clone_size: -
d_call: TRBD2

cdr3_aa: CASKEGGNQPQHF
cdr3_nt: TGTGCCAGTAAGGAGGGAGGAAATCAGCCCCAGCATTTT
j_call: TRBJ1-5
v_call: TRBV19
clone_size: -
d_call: -

cdr3_aa: CASSLPSGSPYEQYF
cdr3_nt: TGCGCCAGCAGCCTCCCTAGCGGGAGTCCCTACGAGCAGTACTTC
j_call: TRBJ2-7
v_call: TRBV4-1
clone_size: -
d_call: TRBD2

cdr3_aa: CASGAGTSGKNEQFF
cdr3_nt: TGTGCTAGTGGGGCCGGGACTAGCGGGAAGAATGAGCAGTTCTTC
j_call: TRBJ2-1
v_call: TRBV12-5
clone_size: -
d_call: TRBD2

cdr3_aa: CSVQDPLNYGYTF
cdr3_nt: TGCAGCGTCCAGGACCCTCTTAACTATGGCTACACCTTC
j_call: TRBJ1-2
v_call: TRBV29-1
clone_size: few
d_call: -

cdr3_aa: CASSQVGGQGNGYTF
cdr3_nt: TGCGCCAGCAGCCAAGTTGGGGGACAGGGTAATGGCTACACCTTC
j_call: TRBJ1-2
v_call: TRBV4-1
clone_size: -
d_call: TRBD1

cdr3_aa: CASSVHLRLAGVGELFF
cdr3_nt: TGTGCCAGCAGCGTCCATTTACGACTAGCGGGAGTCGGGGAGCTGTTTTTT
j_call: TRBJ2-2
v_call: TRBV9
clone_size: -
d_call: TRBD2

cdr3_aa: CASSEALAGGPTMNTQYF
cdr3_nt: TGTGCCAGCAGTGAAGCATTGGCGGGAGGCCCCACAATGAATACGCAGTATTTT
j_call: TRBJ2-3
v_call: TRBV25-1
clone_size: once
d_call: TRBD2

cdr3_aa: CASSEMDRVKAGYTF
cdr3_nt: TGTGCCAGCAGCGAAATGGACAGGGTCAAGGCTGGCTACACCTTC
j_call: TRBJ1-2
v_call: TRBV7-9
clone_size: -
d_call: TRBD1

cdr3_aa: CASRRQGAADTQYF
cdr3_nt: TGTGCCAGCCGGAGACAGGGGGCCGCGGATACGCAGTATTTT
j_call: TRBJ2-3
v_call: TRBV6-5
clone_size: -
d_call: TRBD1

cdr3_aa: CASSPTSGAQETQYF
cdr3_nt: TGTGCCAGCAGCCCCACTAGCGGGGCCCAAGAGACCCAGTACTTC
j_call: TRBJ2-5
v_call: TRBV4-2
clone_size: many
d_call: TRBD2

cdr3_aa: CASSLVANEQFF
cdr3_nt: TGTGCCAGCAGCTTAGTGGCTAACGAGCAGTTCTTC
j_call: TRBJ2-1
v_call: TRBV7-2
clone_size: -
d_call: -

cdr3_aa: CASSPRLTGGLSGANVLTF
cdr3_nt: TGTGCCAGCAGCCCTCGGTTGACAGGGGGACTCTCTGGGGCCAACGTCCTGACTTTC
j_call: TRBJ2-6
v_call: TRBV4-2
clone_size: -
d_call: TRBD1

cdr3_aa: CSDTTSRGRGRGYTF
cdr3_nt: TGCAGCGACACAACGAGTCGGGGCAGGGGGCGCGGCTACACCTTC
j_call: TRBJ1-2
v_call: TRBV29-1
clone_size: -
d_call: TRBD1

cdr3_aa: CASSPTRTGYNEQFF
cdr3_nt: TGTGCCAGCAGCCCAACCCGGACGGGGTACAATGAGCAGTTCTTC
j_call: TRBJ2-1
v_call: TRBV11-2
clone_size: few
d_call: -

cdr3_aa: CASSIGREGHDEQFF
cdr3_nt: TGTGCCAGTAGCATAGGGCGGGAGGGCCATGATGAGCAGTTCTTC
j_call: TRBJ2-1
v_call: TRBV19
clone_size: -
d_call: TRBD2

cdr3_aa: CASSFSGRAGYEQYF
cdr3_nt: TGCGCCAGCAGCTTCTCGGGCAGGGCTGGCTACGAGCAGTACTTC
j_call: TRBJ2-7
v_call: TRBV5-1
clone_size: -
d_call: -

cdr3_aa: CASSSRGNEQFF
cdr3_nt: TGTGCCAGCAGTTCGAGGGGGAATGAGCAGTTCTTC
j_call: TRBJ2-1
v_call: TRBV28
clone_size: -
d_call: -

cdr3_aa: CASSQAQSNQPQHF
cdr3_nt: TGCGCCAGCAGCCAAGCTCAGAGCAATCAGCCCCAGCATTTT
j_call: TRBJ1-5
v_call: TRBV4-1
clone_size: -
d_call: -

cdr3_aa: CASSFGGTSGETQYF
cdr3_nt: TGCGCCAGCAGCTTCGGGGGGACGAGCGGAGAGACCCAGTACTTC
j_call: TRBJ2-5
v_call: TRBV5-1
clone_size: few
d_call: TRBD2

cdr3_aa: CASSQPGVAKNIQYF
cdr3_nt: TGTGCCAGCAGCCAGCCCGGGGTCGCCAAAAACATTCAGTACTTC
j_call: TRBJ2-4
v_call: TRBV7-9
clone_size: -
d_call: -